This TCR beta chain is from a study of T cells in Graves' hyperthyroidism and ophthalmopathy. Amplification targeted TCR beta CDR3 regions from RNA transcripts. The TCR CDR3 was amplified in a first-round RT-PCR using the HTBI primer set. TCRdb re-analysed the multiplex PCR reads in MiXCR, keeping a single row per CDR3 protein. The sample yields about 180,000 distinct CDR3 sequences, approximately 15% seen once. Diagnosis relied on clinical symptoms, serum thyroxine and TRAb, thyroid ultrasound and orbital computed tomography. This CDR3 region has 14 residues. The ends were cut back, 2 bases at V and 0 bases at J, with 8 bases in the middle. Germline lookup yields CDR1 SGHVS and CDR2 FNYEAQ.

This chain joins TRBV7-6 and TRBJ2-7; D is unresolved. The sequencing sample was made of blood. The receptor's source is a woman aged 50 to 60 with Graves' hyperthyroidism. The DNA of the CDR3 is TGTGCCAGCAGCTTAAGAGAGAACTCCTACGAGCAGTACTTC. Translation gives CASSLRENSYEQYF. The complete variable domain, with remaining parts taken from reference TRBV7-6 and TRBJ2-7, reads GAGVSQSPRYKVTKRGQDVALRCDPISGHVSLYWYRQALGQGPEFLTYFNYEAQQDKSGLPNDRFSAERPEGSISTLTIQRTEQRDSAMYRCASSLRENSYEQYFGPGTRLTVT.